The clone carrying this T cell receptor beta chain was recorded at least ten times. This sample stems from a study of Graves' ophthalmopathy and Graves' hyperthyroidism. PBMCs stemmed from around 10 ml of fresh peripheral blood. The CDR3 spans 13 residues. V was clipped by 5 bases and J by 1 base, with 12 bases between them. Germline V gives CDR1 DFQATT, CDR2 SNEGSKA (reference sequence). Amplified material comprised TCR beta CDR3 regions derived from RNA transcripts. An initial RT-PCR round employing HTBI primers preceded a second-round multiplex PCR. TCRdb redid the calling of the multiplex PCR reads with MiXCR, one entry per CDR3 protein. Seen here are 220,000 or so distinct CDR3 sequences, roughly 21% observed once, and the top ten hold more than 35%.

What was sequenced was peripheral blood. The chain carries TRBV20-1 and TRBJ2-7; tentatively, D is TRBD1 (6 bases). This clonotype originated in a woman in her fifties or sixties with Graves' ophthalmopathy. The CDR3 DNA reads TGCAGTGCTCGGAACAGGGATTCCTACGAGCAGTACTTC. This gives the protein CSARNRDSYEQYF.